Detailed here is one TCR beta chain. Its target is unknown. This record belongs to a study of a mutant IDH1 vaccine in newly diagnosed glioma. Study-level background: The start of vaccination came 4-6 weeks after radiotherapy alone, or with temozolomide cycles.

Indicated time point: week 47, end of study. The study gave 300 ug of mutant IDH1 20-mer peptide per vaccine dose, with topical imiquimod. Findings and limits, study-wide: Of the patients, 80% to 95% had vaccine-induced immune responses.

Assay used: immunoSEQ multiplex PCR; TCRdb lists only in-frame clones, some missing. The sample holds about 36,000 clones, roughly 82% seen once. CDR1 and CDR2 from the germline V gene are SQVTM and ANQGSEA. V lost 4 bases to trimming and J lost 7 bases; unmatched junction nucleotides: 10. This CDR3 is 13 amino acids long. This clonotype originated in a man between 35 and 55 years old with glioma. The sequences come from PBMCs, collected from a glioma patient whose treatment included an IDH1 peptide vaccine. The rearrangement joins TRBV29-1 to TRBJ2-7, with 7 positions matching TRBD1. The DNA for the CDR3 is TGCAGCGTTGGACGGGACAGCGCGTGGGAGCAGTACTTC. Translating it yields CSVGRDSAWEQYF.